This entry is about one T cell receptor beta chain. This specimen belongs to a study of blood T cells in healthy people across ages. Trimming left V 4 bases short and J 8 bases short, with 11 bases between. The CDR3 spans 12 residues. Germline lookup yields CDR1 MNHEY and CDR2 SVGAGI. Then a second PCR, running roughly 7 to 11 cycles, was carried out with a sample-barcoded 5' primer and a J-beta primer mix. TCRdb independently ran MiXCR on the 5' RACE reads; one entry per CDR3 protein. The sample lists some 750,000 distinct CDR3 sequences, about 24% occurring once. The chain recombines TRBV6-5 with TRBJ1-2, with no clear D. This clonotype originated in a man between 65 and 79 years old in good health. Material: blood. CDR3 protein: CASSSVGSGYTF. DNA of the CDR3: TGTGCCAGCAGTTCAGTAGGGTCGGGCTACACCTTC.